These 29 T cell receptor beta chains came from one sample sequenced in a study of T cells after yellow fever vaccination. Each CDR3 protein gets one entry after TCRdb re-called the 5' RACE reads with MiXCR. The table lists about 230,000 distinct CDR3 sequences, 5.5% to 8.5% of them singletons. The sequencing used CD4+ T cells sorted from PBMCs, collected on the day of the yellow fever booster vaccination. All receptors come from a man aged 25-45 years who received the YFV17D yellow fever vaccine.

This clonotype was observed a handful of times. The V gene is TRBV25-1, the J gene TRBJ1-5; D is uncertain. Germline-derived CDR1 and CDR2 are MGHDK and SYGVNS. This CDR3 comprises 13 residues. Trimming removed 0 bases at V and 7 bases at J, with 7 bases between. This CDR3 is CASSEYGMQPQHF. In nucleotides, the CDR3 is TGTGCCAGCAGTGAATATGGTATGCAGCCCCAGCATTTT. Supplemented by reference TRBV25-1 and TRBJ1-5, the full variable domain reads EADIYQTPRYLVIGTGKKITLECSQTMGHDKMYWYQQDPGMELHLIHYSYGVNSTEKGDLSSESTVSRIRTEHFPLTLESARPSHTSQYLCASSEYGMQPQHFGDGTRLSIL.

At least ten counts were recorded for this clonotype. The chain recombines TRBV20-1 with TRBJ2-1; D gene unclear. CDR1 DFQATT and CDR2 SNEGSKA come from the germline V gene (reference sequence). V was pared by 1 base and J by 3 bases, with 10 bases between. The CDR3 sequence is 14 residues long. CDR3: CSARGDSRYNEQFF. In nucleotides, the CDR3 is TGCAGTGCTAGAGGCGATAGCCGCTACAATGAGCAGTTCTTC.

This clonotype was seen repeatedly, ten times or more. The genes are TRBV29-1 and TRBJ2-5, with D possibly being TRBD2 (6 bases). Looked up from germline, CDR1 is SQVTM and CDR2 is ANQGSEA. The CDR3 covers 12 residues. Trimming left V 7 bases short and J 4 bases short, with 13 bases between. CDR3 DNA sequence: TGCAGCGCCGCCCAGGGAGGAGAGACCCAGTACTTC. Its protein product is CSAAQGGETQYF. Looking up the rest from reference TRBV29-1 and TRBJ2-5 gives the full variable domain: SAVISQKPSRDICQRGTSLTIQCQVDSQVTMMFWYRQQPGQSLTLIATANQGSEATYESGFVIDKFPISRPNLTFSTLTVSNMSPEDSSIYLCSAAQGGETQYFGPGTRLLVL.

The table lists this clonotype with many counts. The chain couples TRBV24-1 to TRBJ2-5; TRBD1 or TRBD2 may be the D gene (6 bases each). Germline-derived CDR1 and CDR2 are KGHDR and SFDVKD. This CDR3 spans 15 amino acids. Trimming removed 2 bases from V and 5 bases from J, with 14 bases in between. The CDR3 sequence is CATSDWGAGTETQYF. The CDR3 DNA follows: TGTGCCACCAGTGATTGGGGGGCAGGGACGGAGACCCAGTACTTC.

This clonotype turned up a few times. This chain joins TRBV5-1 and TRBJ1-2, with D tentatively TRBD1 (5 bases). V shed 2 bases and J shed 7 bases, with 9 bases lying between them. Per germline, CDR1 SGHRS and CDR2 YFSETQ. This CDR3 contains 12 residues. The CDR3 sequence is CASSFSRAGYTF. The CDR3, as DNA: TGCGCCAGCAGCTTTTCCAGGGCTGGCTACACCTTC.

This clonotype was detected many times. V is TRBV12-5 and J is TRBJ2-3; the D is unclear. CDR3 length equals 12 residues. Germline CDR1 and CDR2: LGHNT and FRNRAP. V was clipped by 5 bases and J by 6 bases, with 9 bases between them. The CDR3: CASGRAVDTQYF. Here the CDR3 DNA reads TGTGCTAGTGGTCGGGCGGTGGATACGCAGTATTTT.

V is TRBV5-1 and J is TRBJ1-6, with TRBD1 as a possible D gene (5 bases). Germline assignment: CDR1 SGHRS and CDR2 YFSETQ. The CDR3 sequence is 14 residues long. Trimming cost V 0 bases and J 9 bases, with 10 bases left between them. The CDR3 protein is CASSLERGRSPLHF. CDR3 nucleotides: TGCGCCAGCAGCTTGGAGAGGGGTCGTTCACCCCTCCACTTT.

This clonotype was seen a handful of times. V is TRBV7-2 and J is TRBJ2-4, with D tentatively TRBD1 (5 bases). Germline CDR1 SGHTA, CDR2 FQGNSA. This CDR3 has 15 residues. V was trimmed by 5 bases and J by 16 bases, leaving 27 bases between them. Here the CDR3 reads CASSLHRTKGIVLYF. The CDR3 coding sequence is TGTGCCAGCAGCCTACACAGGACAAAGGGTATCGTATTATACTTC.

This clonotype came up a few times. The chain recombines TRBV24-1 with TRBJ2-7; TRBD1 matches 9 bases. The ends lost 4 bases at V and 5 bases at J; junction bases unmatched: 8. Germline-derived CDR1 and CDR2 are KGHDR and SFDVKD. The CDR3 covers 15 residues. In DNA, the CDR3 is TGTGCCACCAGTGACCCCGGGACAGGGAGGAACGAGCAGTACTTC. Encoded protein: CATSDPGTGRNEQYF.

This clonotype was counted ten times or more. The rearrangement uses TRBV28 and TRBJ2-6; D may be TRBD1 (5 bases). CDR3 length: 15 residues. The germline gives CDR1 MDHEN, CDR2 SYDVKM. V dropped 6 bases and J dropped 0 bases, with 9 bases sitting between them. CDR3 in DNA: TGTGCCAGCAGGCATCAGGGCTCTGGGGCCAACGTCCTGACTTTC. This encodes CASRHQGSGANVLTF.

This clonotype has a handful of counts. V is TRBV15 and J is TRBJ2-7, with D perhaps assigned TRBD1 or TRBD2 (5 bases each). The V gene lost 0 bases and the J gene lost 0 bases, with 12 bases spanning the gap. This CDR3 is built from 16 residues. The germline gives CDR1 LNHNV, CDR2 YYDKDF (reference sequence). CDR3 sequence (DNA): TGTGCCACCAGCAGAGAACGGACAACTAGCTCCTACGAGCAGTACTTC. Protein product: CATSRERTTSSYEQYF.

This clonotype was seen repeatedly, ten times or more. The CDR3 protein is CASSPLRGSGELFF. The CDR3 nucleotides read TGTGCCAGCAGCCCACTCAGGGGGTCAGGGGAGCTGTTTTTT. This chain connects TRBV3-1 to TRBJ2-2; 7 bases line up with TRBD1. Per germline, CDR1 LGHDT and CDR2 YNNKEL (reference sequence). The CDR3 runs to 14 residues. Trimming at V came to 4 bases and at J to 8 bases, leaving 7 bases not matched to a gene.

The V gene is TRBV19, the J gene TRBJ2-3; D not certain. Germline CDR1 reads LNHDA; CDR2 reads SQIVND (reference sequence). With 4 bases removed from V and 5 bases from J, the gap between germline ends came to 7 bases. This CDR3 is 12 amino acids long. The DNA of the CDR3 is TGTGCCAGTAGTACGAAGAAAGATACGCAGTATTTT. Protein: CASSTKKDTQYF.

On this clonotype itself: Possible read error: a much larger clone is one base away. The chain combines TRBV6-1 with TRBJ2-7; the D call may be TRBD1 or TRBD2 (5 bases each). The CDR3 is made up of 14 amino acids. V was cut by 1 base and J by 4 bases, with 11 bases left in between. Per the germline V gene, CDR1 is MNHNS and CDR2 is SASEGT. CDR3: CASSEVGVAYEQYF. DNA for the CDR3: TGTGCCAGCAGTGAAGTGGGGGTCGCTTACGAGCAGTACTTC.

The chain uses TRBV10-3 and TRBJ2-3, with 8 positions matching TRBD2. Per germline, CDR1 ENHRY and CDR2 SYGVKD. The CDR3 runs to 18 residues. With 5 bases clipped from V and 0 bases from J, the junction kept 13 bases outside the gene matches. The CDR3 nucleotides read TGTGCCATCAGTCCGAGGCCCCTTAGCGGGACCAGCACAGATACGCAGTATTTT. Amino acid sequence: CAISPRPLSGTSTDTQYF.

This clonotype appeared many times. This sequence joins TRBV7-2 and TRBJ1-1, with TRBD1 as a possible D gene (6 bases). Germline V gives CDR1 SGHTA, CDR2 FQGNSA. CDR3 size: 12 residues. The V end lost 2 bases, the J end lost 6 bases, and 7 bases lay between the germline ends. The CDR3, as DNA: TGTGCCAGCAGCTTACGGGGGCCTGAAGCTTTCTTT. This sequence encodes CASSLRGPEAFF.

This clonotype was found many times. Here the CDR3 DNA reads TGCAGCGTTTCGGGTGGGGCTGAAGCTTTCTTT. It encodes CSVSGGAEAFF. The V call is TRBV29-1, the J call TRBJ1-1; D call uncertain. Per germline, CDR1 SQVTM and CDR2 ANQGSEA. The CDR3 sequence is 11 residues long. V dropped 5 bases and J dropped 6 bases, with 10 bases sitting between them.

The chain uses TRBV29-1 and TRBJ2-3; perhaps D is TRBD1 or TRBD2 (6 bases each). The CDR3 is 14 residues long. V gave up 7 bases and J gave up 8 bases, with 22 bases separating them. CDR1 is SQVTM, CDR2 ANQGSEA, per germline. The CDR3 DNA sequence: TGCAGCGGTCATCGGGGGCGTATAGGATGTACGCAGTATTTT. Translated, it gives CSGHRGRIGCTQYF.

This clonotype was detected only a few times. This chain joins TRBV12-3 or TRBV12-4 and TRBJ1-4; D gene uncertain. There are 13 residues in the CDR3. With 0 bases removed from V and 8 bases from J, the gap between germline ends came to 7 bases. The CDR3 DNA sequence: TGTGCCAGCAGTTTAGCGCAAGGAGAAAAACTGTTTTTT. This encodes CASSLAQGEKLFF.

This clonotype came up a few times. The genes are TRBV7-9 and TRBJ2-7; weak D call: TRBD1 (5 bases). Germline-derived CDR1 and CDR2 are SEHNR and FQNEAQ (reference sequence). This CDR3 spans 16 amino acids. The ends were cut back, 6 bases at V and 6 bases at J, with 24 bases in the middle. CDR3 sequence (DNA): TGTGCCAGCAGGCACACAGGAGACTCCCCTGAGGTCGAGCAGTACTTC. Translated: CASRHTGDSPEVEQYF.

This clonotype has a count of ten or more. This chain links TRBV20-1 with TRBJ2-3, with 7 bases aligning to TRBD2. Germline CDR1 DFQATT, CDR2 SNEGSKA (reference sequence). The V segment lost 3 bases and the J segment 14 bases; nucleotides outside the gene matches: 17. The CDR3 is made up of 14 amino acids. The CDR3 protein is CSARKQYRDYGPYF. The CDR3 DNA reads as TGCAGTGCTAGGAAGCAATACCGGGACTATGGTCCGTATTTT.

The gene calls are TRBV9 and TRBJ2-7, with TRBD1 as a possible D gene (8 bases). V lost 2 bases and J lost 3, with 15 bases in between. CDR1 SGDLS and CDR2 YYNGEE come from the germline V gene. The CDR3 length is 15 residues. In nucleotides, the CDR3 is TGTGCCAGCAGCGTTCGGGGGGACAGGCACTACGAGCAGTACTTC. Encoded protein: CASSVRGDRHYEQYF. The full variable domain, completed using reference TRBV9 and TRBJ2-7, is DSGVTQTPKHLITATGQRVTLRCSPRSGDLSVYWYQQSLDQGLQFLIQYYNGEERAKGNILERFSAQQFPDLHSELNLSSLELGDSALYFCASSVRGDRHYEQYFGPGTRLTVT.

The V call is TRBV10-3, the J call TRBJ2-5; D uncertain. Trimming shortened V by 4 bases and J by 5 bases, and 11 bases separated the two germline ends. CDR3 length equals 13 residues. Germline V gene data show CDR1 as ENHRY and CDR2 as SYGVKD. The CDR3 region has the DNA TGTGCCATCAGTGCGAAGGGTCCGGAGACCCAGTACTTC. It codes for CAISAKGPETQYF.

This chain joins TRBV7-9 and TRBJ1-2, with D perhaps matching TRBD1 (6 bases). The CDR3 spans 11 residues. Germline CDR1 reads SEHNR; CDR2 reads FQNEAQ (reference sequence). V lost 5 bases and J lost 6, with 7 bases in between. CDR3 sequence (DNA): TGTGCCAGCAGCCGGACAGATGGCTACACCTTC. This encodes CASSRTDGYTF.

This clonotype was detected a few times. The genes are TRBV5-1 and TRBJ2-5; D is possibly TRBD1 or TRBD2 (6 bases each). The CDR3 is 21 residues long. The germline V and J ends were trimmed by 4 bases and 6 bases, with 37 bases remaining between them. Looked up from germline, CDR1 is SGHRS and CDR2 is YFSETQ. The CDR3 loop reads CASSRRRARWGPVRLEKTQYF. Here the CDR3 DNA reads TGCGCCAGCAGCAGAAGGAGGGCCCGGTGGGGGCCAGTTAGGTTGGAAAAGACCCAGTACTTC. The variable domain in full, completed from reference TRBV5-1 and TRBJ2-5, reads KAGVTQTPRYLIKTRGQQVTLSCSPISGHRSVSWYQQTPGQGLQFLFEYFSETQRNKGNFPGRFSGRQFSNSRSEMNVSTLELGDSALYLCASSRRRARWGPVRLEKTQYFGPGTRLLVL.

This clonotype was counted a few times. The genes are TRBV5-1 and TRBJ2-3; a weak D match, TRBD2 (6 bases). In germline, CDR1 is SGHRS, CDR2 YFSETQ. The ends were cut back, 5 bases at V and 0 bases at J, with 13 bases in the middle. CDR3 length: 15 residues. The CDR3 protein is CASRPGLASTDTQYF. The CDR3 nucleotides are TGCGCCAGCAGACCGGGACTGGCTAGCACAGATACGCAGTATTTT.

Remarks on this clonotype: This may be a read error, as it is one base from a much larger clone. The J gene is TRBJ2-1, the V gene TRBV9; D uncertain. CDR1 SGDLS and CDR2 YYNGEE come from the germline V gene. Trimming removed 4 bases from V and 0 bases from J, with 11 bases in between. CDR3 length: 15 amino acids. The CDR3 reads CASSQEVTSYNEQFF. CDR3 in DNA: TGTGCCAGCAGCCAAGAGGTTACCTCCTACAATGAGCAGTTCTTC.

On this clonotype: At one of its ends the junction is not consistent with the germline gene, which may arise from a read error. The CDR3 nucleotides read TGCAGCGTTGAGCCAAACTCAAAAGAGCCCCAGTACTTC. The encoded protein is CSVEPNSKEPQYF. The chain has TRBV29-1 and TRBJ2-5, with D uncertain. The CDR3 has 13 residues. Germline V gene sequence: CDR1 SQVTM, CDR2 ANQGSEA. Full variable domain (missing parts from reference TRBV29-1 and TRBJ2-5): SAVISQKPSRDICQRGTSLTIQCQVDSQVTMMFWYRQQPGQSLTLIATANQGSEATYESGFVIDKFPISRPNLTFSTLTVSNMSPEDSSIYLCSVEPNSKEPQYFGPGTRLLVL.

This clonotype was seen only a few times. The J gene is TRBJ2-7, the V gene TRBV7-9; TRBD2 agrees at 8 bases. The end of the DNA is better explained by TRBJ2-1, so the J call may be wrong. The CDR3 covers 11 residues. Germline V CDR1 and CDR2: SEHNR, FQNEAQ (reference sequence). The CDR3, as DNA: TGTGCCAGCAGCTCGGGAGGGGGGCAGTTCTTC. Encoded protein: CASSSGGGQFF.